The 31 T cell receptor beta chains presented below share a single source sample, sequenced in a study of spatial heterogeneity in lung cancer (dated by TCRdb to 2018 to 2020). The time point label here, explained by the study, means: blood at routine non-recurrence follow-up after resection. Whole RNA extracted from tumor and nontumor lung tissue, or from cryopreserved PBMC samples, was used for TCR sequencing without cell sorting. The method was 5' RACE. Sequenced on a NextSeq 500. TCRdb passed the public sequencing reads through fastp at Q25 and MiXCR, retaining productive beta sequences. Each entry merges the rows of one CDR3 protein and shows their most common DNA and genes. This sample has around 120,000 distinct CDR3 sequences in its table, and more than 10% of those were observed once. The ten biggest clones cover over 15% of the sample. This specimen consisted of PBMCs, obtained at follow-up. The receptors here all came from a male donor with early-stage non-small cell lung cancer.

This chain links TRBV5-5 with TRBJ1-1, with a possible D match to TRBD1 (6 bases). V dropped 2 bases and J dropped 4 bases, with 15 bases sitting between them. The V gene's germline CDR1 is SGHKS and CDR2 YYEKEE (reference sequence). The CDR3 is made up of 15 amino acids. CDR3 DNA: TGTGCCAGCAGCTTAGGGGGGACGAAGGCCACTGAAGCTTTCTTT. Protein product: CASSLGGTKATEAFF.

This clonotype was seen only a few times. This chain connects TRBV6-2 or TRBV6-3 to TRBJ1-1; unclear D gene. Trimming left V 2 bases short and J 1 base short, with 8 bases between. Germline V gene lookup returns CDR1 MNHEY and CDR2 SVGEGT. This CDR3 has 14 residues. CDR3 bases: TGTGCCAGCAGTTACGCCCGGGCGAACACTGAAGCTTTCTTT. It is translated as CASSYARANTEAFF.

The CDR3 nucleotides are TGTGCCAGCACCCGTGGGGGTCAGAATGAAAAACTGTTTTTT. Translation: CASTRGGQNEKLFF. The gene calls are TRBV5-6 and TRBJ1-4; tentatively, D is TRBD1 (5 bases). This CDR3 has 14 amino acids. The V end lost 6 bases, the J end lost 5 bases, and 14 bases lay between the germline ends. Germline values: CDR1 SGHDT, CDR2 YYEEEE.

The chain links TRBV28 to TRBJ1-6; D is perhaps TRBD1 (5 bases). The CDR3 has 15 amino acids. Per germline, CDR1 MDHEN and CDR2 SYDVKM. Trimming removed 1 base at V and 7 bases at J, with 11 bases between. The CDR3: CASSLFREGNSPLHF. As DNA, the CDR3 is TGTGCCAGCAGTTTATTCAGGGAGGGGAATTCACCCCTCCACTTT.

This clonotype was found many times. The CDR3 region has the DNA TGTGCCAGCAGCTTTCGGCAGGGGTACGAGCAGTACTTC. Translated: CASSFRQGYEQYF. This rearrangement joins TRBV11-2 to TRBJ2-7, with a weak D call TRBD1 (6 bases). Trimming stripped 3 bases from V and 4 bases from J, with 10 bases between. Per the germline V gene, CDR1 is SGHAT and CDR2 is FQNNGV. The CDR3 has 13 amino acids. The full variable domain, rest sourced from reference TRBV11-2 and TRBJ2-7, is EAGVAQSPRYKIIEKRQSVAFWCNPISGHATLYWYQQILGQGPKLLIQFQNNGVVDDSQLPKDRFSAERLKGVDSTLKIQPAKLEDSAVYLCASSFRQGYEQYFGPGTRLTVT.

This clonotype was seen repeatedly, ten times or more. The rearrangement links TRBV7-3 to TRBJ2-1; 7 positions agree with TRBD1. CDR3 size: 14 residues. V trimming: 4 bases; J trimming: 5 bases; junction bases outside the gene matches: 5. CDR1 and CDR2 (germline): SGHTA, FQGTGA. CDR3 residues: CASSSYRGHNEQFF. Here the CDR3 DNA reads TGTGCCAGCAGCTCCTACAGGGGCCACAATGAGCAGTTCTTC. The entire variable domain, with the rest obtained from reference TRBV7-3 and TRBJ2-1, is as follows: GAGVSQTPSNKVTEKGKYVELRCDPISGHTALYWYRQSLGQGPEFLIYFQGTGAADDSGLPNDRFFAVRPEGSVSTLKIQRTERGDSAVYLCASSSYRGHNEQFFGPGTRLTVL.

This clonotype was counted ten times or more. The chain carries TRBV6-5 and TRBJ1-3; D is ambiguous. Germline loops: CDR1 MNHEY, CDR2 SVGAGI. This CDR3 is built from 12 residues. Trimming removed 6 bases from V and 3 bases from J, with 6 bases in between. The CDR3 is CASSPSGNTIYF. CDR3 sequence (DNA): TGTGCCAGCAGCCCCAGTGGAAACACCATATATTTT.

This clonotype showed up many times. Its ends do not fully match the called genes, so a read error is possible. The chain combines TRBV20-1 with TRBJ1-6; D not certain. The germline V gene has CDR1 DFQATT and CDR2 SNEGSKA (reference sequence). This CDR3 is built from 14 residues. CDR3: CSTSTPDYNSPLHF. The CDR3 nucleotides read TGCAGTACTAGCACACCCGACTATAATTCACCCCTCCACTTT.

This clonotype was counted only a few times. The V and J genes are TRBV9 and TRBJ2-1; 8 nucleotides align to TRBD1. The germline V gene encodes CDR1 SGDLS and CDR2 YYNGEE. V lost 0 bases, J lost 9 bases, and 11 bases stayed unmatched. The CDR3 has 16 residues. The CDR3 here is CASSVAQGALLGEQFF. CDR3 in DNA: TGTGCCAGCAGCGTAGCTCAGGGGGCCCTATTGGGTGAGCAGTTCTTC.

This clonotype was seen a handful of times. The chain is built from TRBV5-1 and TRBJ1-1; D perhaps matches TRBD1 (5 bases). This CDR3 is built from 11 residues. Germline loops: CDR1 SGHRS, CDR2 YFSETQ. Trimming removed 1 base from V and 8 bases from J, with 6 bases in between. The CDR3 nucleotides read TGCGCCAGCAGCTTGAACAGGGAAGCTTTCTTT. As protein: CASSLNREAFF.

V usage is TRBV5-1 and J usage is TRBJ2-5; tentatively, D is TRBD2 (6 bases). Germline CDR1 is SGHRS and CDR2 is YFSETQ. Between the trimmed V and J ends, which lost 1 base and 2 bases, there was a span of 12 bases. The CDR3 loop spans 15 amino acids. The CDR3 loop reads CASSLSSREQETQYF. The CDR3 nucleotides read TGCGCCAGCAGCTTGTCTTCACGGGAGCAAGAGACCCAGTACTTC.

This clonotype was found many times. The rearrangement joins TRBV9 to TRBJ2-6, with D possibly being TRBD2 (5 bases). The V end lost 4 bases, the J end lost 3 bases, and 11 bases lay between the germline ends. CDR1 is SGDLS and CDR2 is YYNGEE in the germline V gene. The CDR3 length is 15 residues. This CDR3 is CASSPGSVGANVLTF. The DNA of the CDR3 is TGTGCCAGCAGCCCCGGTAGCGTTGGGGCCAACGTCCTGACTTTC.

V gene TRBV4-2 combines with J gene TRBJ1-1; D unresolved. Looked up from germline, CDR1 is LGHNA and CDR2 is YNFKEQ. This CDR3 is 14 amino acids long. The V end lost 0 bases, the J end lost 1 base, and 6 bases lay between the germline ends. CDR3 sequence reads: CASSQDRTNTEAFF. CDR3 nucleotides: TGTGCCAGCAGCCAAGATCGGACGAACACTGAAGCTTTCTTT.

Many counts were recorded for this clonotype. This chain uses TRBV12-3 or TRBV12-4 with TRBJ2-1; possibly TRBD2 for D (6 bases). The CDR3 loop spans 14 amino acids. V was pared by 6 bases and J by 9 bases, with 18 bases between. In DNA form, the CDR3 reads TGTGCCAGCAGCTCGAACGGGGGTGGTACTGAGCAGTTCTTC. This gives the protein CASSSNGGGTEQFF.

This clonotype was observed a few times. The rearrangement uses TRBV5-6 and TRBJ2-3; D not certain. V was pared by 0 bases and J by 4 bases, with 3 bases between. Germline V gene lookup returns CDR1 SGHDT and CDR2 YYEEEE. The CDR3 extends over 12 amino acids. For the CDR3, the DNA is TGTGCCAGCAGCTTGGGGGCAGATACGCAGTATTTT. As protein: CASSLGADTQYF.

This clonotype was recorded at least ten times. The chain combines TRBV20-1 with TRBJ2-7, with TRBD1 identical over 12 bases. CDR1 DFQATT and CDR2 SNEGSKA come from the germline V gene (reference sequence). J gave up 5 bases and V 6 bases, and 8 bases lay outside the gene matches. This CDR3 has 14 residues. CDR3 in amino acids: CSAPSGQGADEQYF. The CDR3 bases are TGCAGTGCCCCCTCGGGACAGGGGGCCGACGAGCAGTACTTC.

The V gene is TRBV29-1, the J gene TRBJ1-2; 9 positions agree with TRBD1. Germline V gene lookup returns CDR1 SQVTM and CDR2 ANQGSEA. V dropped 3 bases and J dropped 2; count of bases not matched to a gene: 10. This CDR3 has 16 residues. The CDR3 DNA follows: TGCAGCGTTGAGGGGACAGGGCGCGCACTCAACTATGGCTACACCTTC. Its translation: CSVEGTGRALNYGYTF.

The DNA of the CDR3 is TGTGCCAGCAGTCCTAGCGGGGGAGACAATGAGCAGTTCTTC. Translation gives CASSPSGGDNEQFF. The genes are TRBV2 and TRBJ2-1, with TRBD2 identical over 10 bases. With 5 bases clipped from V and 5 bases from J, the junction kept 3 bases outside the gene matches. The CDR3 consists of 14 residues. Germline CDR1 SNHLY, CDR2 FYNNEI.

The rearrangement links TRBV6-2 or TRBV6-3 to TRBJ2-7, with D unresolved. CDR1 is MNHEY, CDR2 SVGEGT, per germline. The ends were cut back, 3 bases at V and 7 bases at J, with 16 bases in the middle. The CDR3 has 14 residues. The CDR3: CASSYGVGSREQYF. The CDR3, as DNA: TGTGCCAGCAGTTATGGGGTAGGATCGCGTGAGCAGTACTTC.

This clonotype is deemed medium-sized. This rearrangement joins TRBV14 to TRBJ2-1; 8 nucleotides match TRBD1. V was pared by 4 bases and J by 1 base, with 9 bases of the junction left unmatched. CDR1 SGHDN and CDR2 FVKESK come from the germline V gene. CDR3 length equals 17 residues. The CDR3 spells CASSPNPGQASYNEQFF. CDR3 nucleotides: TGTGCCAGCAGCCCCAACCCGGGACAGGCGTCCTACAATGAGCAGTTCTTC.

This clonotype was seen at least ten times. The chain uses TRBV10-3 and TRBJ1-1; 8 nucleotides align to TRBD1. Germline V lookup: CDR1 ENHRY, CDR2 SYGVKD. This CDR3 has 14 amino acids. After removal of 5 bases from V and 4 bases from J, the junction contained 6 bases not matched to a gene. In nucleotides, the CDR3 is TGTGCCATCAGTCAGACAGGGGTCTCCACTGAAGCTTTCTTT. Protein sequence: CAISQTGVSTEAFF.

The V call is TRBV2, the J call TRBJ2-7; maybe TRBD1 (6 bases). With 5 bases removed from V and 4 bases from J, the gap between germline ends came to 12 bases. Per germline, CDR1 SNHLY and CDR2 FYNNEI. This CDR3 region has 13 residues. CDR3 region: CASSYRVGYEQYF. DNA for the CDR3: TGTGCCAGCAGTTACAGGGTAGGGTACGAGCAGTACTTC. The full variable domain, its missing parts supplied by reference TRBV2 and TRBJ2-7, is EPEVTQTPSHQVTQMGQEVILRCVPISNHLYFYWYRQILGQKVEFLVSFYNNEISEKSEIFDDQFSVERPDGSNFTLKIRSTKLEDSAMYFCASSYRVGYEQYFGPGTRLTVT.

The chain couples TRBV24-1 to TRBJ1-6, with 10 bases aligning to TRBD1. Unmatched junction bases numbered 5, after V lost 4 bases and J lost 6 bases. Germline CDR1 and CDR2: KGHDR and SFDVKD. The CDR3 totals 16 residues. CDR3 amino acids: CATSDTRQGANSPLHF. Here the CDR3 DNA reads TGTGCCACCAGTGACACTAGACAGGGGGCTAATTCACCCCTCCACTTT.

This clonotype has more than one count but fewer than ten. The gene calls are TRBV24-1 and TRBJ2-3; 10 bases are a match to TRBD2. The CDR3 runs to 16 residues. V shed 3 bases and J 5 bases; nucleotides not matched to a gene: 7. Germline V lookup: CDR1 KGHDR, CDR2 SFDVKD. CDR3 amino acids: CATSDHSGGAVDTQYF. The CDR3 DNA reads TGTGCCACCAGTGATCACAGCGGGGGGGCGGTAGATACGCAGTATTTT.

This clonotype has a single count. This sequence joins TRBV12-3 or TRBV12-4 and TRBJ2-2; the D is unclear. The CDR3 has 13 amino acids. V was pared by 11 bases and J by 6 bases, with 16 bases between. The CDR3 sequence: CAGKLRKAGELFF. The CDR3 DNA is TGTGCCGGCAAACTACGTAAGGCCGGGGAGCTGTTTTTT.

This clonotype was observed many times. This chain uses TRBV7-6 with TRBJ1-2; the D is unclear. V was clipped by 0 bases and J by 4 bases, with 12 bases between them. Per germline, CDR1 SGHVS and CDR2 FNYEAQ. The CDR3 has 15 residues. CDR3: CASSLAGIGSYGYTF. Here the CDR3 DNA reads TGTGCCAGCAGCTTAGCAGGGATCGGGAGCTATGGCTACACCTTC.

This clonotype occurred once. V gene TRBV5-1 combines with J gene TRBJ2-3; D may be TRBD2 (6 bases). The CDR3 runs to 16 residues. Trimming removed 3 bases at V and 1 base at J, with 15 bases between. Germline CDR1 reads SGHRS; CDR2 reads YFSETQ. The CDR3 here is CASSYLVERGTDTQYF. The CDR3 DNA is TGCGCCAGCAGCTATCTCGTGGAGCGGGGCACAGATACGCAGTATTTT.

This chain joins TRBV28 and TRBJ1-6; D is possibly TRBD1 (6 bases). The length of the CDR3 is 15 residues. Trimming cost V 10 bases and J 5 bases, with 18 bases left between them. Germline V gene data show CDR1 as MDHEN and CDR2 as SYDVKM. The CDR3 DNA reads TGTGCCAACTCCCGCAAGGGGGTGGATAATTCACCCCTCCACTTT. Translating it yields CANSRKGVDNSPLHF.

The CDR3 spells CASSEQIGGYTF. The CDR3 nucleotides read TGCGCCAGCAGTGAGCAAATTGGTGGCTACACCTTC. The V call is TRBV10-2, the J call TRBJ1-2; D not resolved. V shed 2 bases and J shed 7 bases, with 8 bases lying between them. Germline-derived CDR1 and CDR2 are WSHSY and SAAADI. This CDR3 contains 12 residues.

The chain has TRBV18 and TRBJ2-5; a weak D match, TRBD2 (6 bases). Trimming stripped 3 bases from V and 0 bases from J, with 8 bases between. CDR3 length: 14 amino acids. Germline CDR1 KGHSH, CDR2 LQKENI. DNA for the CDR3: TGTGCCAGCTCACCGGGGGACTACCAAGAGACCCAGTACTTC. Protein product: CASSPGDYQETQYF.

This clonotype has a handful of counts. The rearrangement links TRBV9 to TRBJ2-1, with TRBD1 as a possible D gene (5 bases). V lost 0 bases and J lost 7, with 14 bases in between. Germline CDR1 is SGDLS and CDR2 is YYNGEE. The CDR3 length is 15 residues. DNA of the CDR3: TGTGCCAGCAGCGTAGACCACAGGCAGTGGAATGAGCAGTTCTTC. Translated: CASSVDHRQWNEQFF.